Listed below are T cell receptor beta chains from one sample, sequenced in a study of tumor-infiltrating lymphocytes in localized non-small cell lung cancer. Only in-frame clones appear in the TCRdb table, and some are missing; sequencing was by immunoSEQ multiplex PCR. The top ten clones hold 2.5% to 3% of a sample with 13,000 to 15,000 clones, 80% to 90% of them seen once. Sequenced input: lung tumor tissue. All receptors come from a human donor with non-small cell lung cancer. CDR3s include the opening cysteine and the closing phenylalanine or tryptophan. Fields, in order: V gene, clone size, D gene, J gene, CDR3 protein, CDR3 DNA. D genes are given only for firm matches. The size of a clone is reported for some rows only, either as once, few or many, or as a class for expanded clones.

V gene: TRBV7-2; clone size: NA; D gene: NA; J gene: TRBJ2-7; CDR3 protein: CASSSSSYEQYF; CDR3 DNA: TGTGCCAGCAGCTCCAGCTCCTACGAGCAGTACTTC
V gene: TRBV29-1; clone size: few; D gene: TRBD1; J gene: TRBJ2-5; CDR3 protein: CSYARTGGETQYF; CDR3 DNA: TGCAGCTACGCTAGGACAGGGGGGGAGACCCAGTACTTC
V gene: TRBV7-9; clone size: NA; D gene: NA; J gene: TRBJ1-4; CDR3 protein: CASSVTLPGTHANEKLFF; CDR3 DNA: TGTGCCAGCAGCGTGACACTCCCTGGGACACATGCAAATGAAAAACTGTTTTTT
V gene: TRBV7-9; clone size: NA; D gene: NA; J gene: TRBJ1-2; CDR3 protein: CASRSGVNYGYTF; CDR3 DNA: TGTGCCAGCAGAAGTGGGGTGAACTATGGCTACACCTTC
V gene: TRBV30; clone size: NA; D gene: NA; J gene: TRBJ1-6; CDR3 protein: CAWSVGTFNNSPLHF; CDR3 DNA: TGTGCCTGGAGTGTCGGGACATTCAACAATTCACCCCTCCACTTT
V gene: TRBV29-1; clone size: NA; D gene: NA; J gene: TRBJ2-1; CDR3 protein: CSVPETKISAPYNEQFF; CDR3 DNA: TGCAGCGTTCCGGAAACGAAAATTTCGGCCCCCTACAATGAGCAGTTCTTC
V gene: TRBV6-1; clone size: once; D gene: NA; J gene: TRBJ1-2; CDR3 protein: CASSYGPNYGYTF; CDR3 DNA: TGTGCCAGCTCGTACGGACCAAACTATGGCTACACCTTC
V gene: TRBV19; clone size: NA; D gene: TRBD2; J gene: TRBJ2-2; CDR3 protein: CASSIGTAGANTGELFF; CDR3 DNA: TGTGCCAGTAGTATAGGAACGGCGGGAGCGAACACCGGGGAGCTGTTTTTT
V gene: TRBV28; clone size: NA; D gene: NA; J gene: TRBJ2-4; CDR3 protein: CASSSPGFAKNIQYF; CDR3 DNA: TGTGCCAGCAGTTCGCCAGGGTTCGCCAAAAACATTCAGTACTTC
V gene: TRBV5-1; clone size: NA; D gene: NA; J gene: TRBJ1-1; CDR3 protein: CASSLAPGVNTEAFF; CDR3 DNA: TGCGCCAGCAGCTTGGCCCCAGGGGTGAACACTGAAGCTTTCTTT
V gene: TRBV30; clone size: NA; D gene: NA; J gene: TRBJ2-7; CDR3 protein: CACFRRASTYEQYF; CDR3 DNA: TGTGCCTGCTTTAGACGGGCCTCAACCTACGAGCAGTACTTC
V gene: TRBV7-2; clone size: NA; D gene: NA; J gene: TRBJ2-5; CDR3 protein: CASSLGLQETQYF; CDR3 DNA: TGTGCCAGCAGCCTTGGACTGCAAGAGACCCAGTACTTC
V gene: TRBV12-5; clone size: few; D gene: NA; J gene: TRBJ1-2; CDR3 protein: CASGLVPGFGGYGYTF; CDR3 DNA: TGTGCTAGTGGTTTGGTCCCAGGGTTTGGGGGGTATGGCTACACCTTC
V gene: TRBV29-1; clone size: NA; D gene: TRBD2; J gene: TRBJ2-7; CDR3 protein: CSVFGTSGSFGYEQYF; CDR3 DNA: TGCAGCGTTTTCGGGACTAGCGGGAGTTTTGGCTACGAGCAGTACTTC
V gene: TRBV29-1; clone size: NA; D gene: NA; J gene: TRBJ2-5; CDR3 protein: CSALDRRKQETQYF; CDR3 DNA: TGCAGCGCCTTAGACAGGCGGAAACAAGAGACCCAGTACTTC
V gene: TRBV6-4; clone size: NA; D gene: NA; J gene: TRBJ1-1; CDR3 protein: CASSLDLNTEAFF; CDR3 DNA: TGTGCCAGCAGTCTAGATTTGAACACTGAAGCTTTCTTT
V gene: TRBV11-2; clone size: NA; D gene: NA; J gene: TRBJ2-7; CDR3 protein: CASSVNHGFPSYEQYF; CDR3 DNA: TGTGCCAGCAGCGTAAACCACGGGTTCCCCTCCTACGAGCAGTACTTC
V gene: TRBV27; clone size: NA; D gene: TRBD2; J gene: TRBJ2-1; CDR3 protein: CASTQGAGGPYNEQFF; CDR3 DNA: TGTGCCAGCACCCAGGGAGCGGGAGGGCCCTACAATGAGCAGTTCTTC
V gene: TRBV4-2; clone size: NA; D gene: TRBD2; J gene: TRBJ2-1; CDR3 protein: CASSQELAGDREQFF; CDR3 DNA: TGTGCCAGCAGCCAAGAACTAGCGGGAGATAGGGAGCAGTTCTTC
V gene: TRBV4-1; clone size: NA; D gene: TRBD1; J gene: TRBJ2-6; CDR3 protein: CASSQAMGQGAPGANVLTF; CDR3 DNA: TGCGCCAGCAGCCAAGCGATGGGTCAGGGGGCCCCCGGGGCCAACGTCCTGACTTTC
V gene: TRBV5-1; clone size: NA; D gene: TRBD2; J gene: TRBJ2-3; CDR3 protein: CASSLSGTSGTDTQYF; CDR3 DNA: TGCGCCAGCAGCTTATCCGGGACTAGCGGGACAGATACGCAGTATTTT
V gene: TRBV9; clone size: NA; D gene: TRBD2; J gene: TRBJ2-1; CDR3 protein: CASSFRSGGEQFF; CDR3 DNA: TGTGCCAGCAGCTTCCGAAGCGGGGGAGAGCAGTTCTTC
V gene: TRBV7-2; clone size: NA; D gene: NA; J gene: TRBJ1-1; CDR3 protein: CASSLERGRAEAFF; CDR3 DNA: TGTGCCAGCAGCTTAGAACGGGGGAGGGCTGAAGCTTTCTTT
V gene: TRBV20-1; clone size: few; D gene: NA; J gene: TRBJ2-5; CDR3 protein: CSVVARETQYF; CDR3 DNA: TGCAGTGTGGTGGCCCGGGAGACCCAGTACTTC
V gene: TRBV10-1; clone size: NA; D gene: TRBD2; J gene: TRBJ2-2; CDR3 protein: CASSQAGGNTGELFF; CDR3 DNA: TGCGCCAGCAGTCAAGCGGGAGGGAACACCGGGGAGCTGTTTTTT
V gene: TRBV5-1; clone size: NA; D gene: TRBD2; J gene: TRBJ2-3; CDR3 protein: CASSLGASGMWIGYF; CDR3 DNA: TGCGCCAGCAGCTTGGGTGCTAGCGGGATGTGGATAGGGTATTTT
V gene: TRBV7-9; clone size: NA; D gene: TRBD1; J gene: TRBJ2-7; CDR3 protein: CASSLGGTGAYEQYF; CDR3 DNA: TGTGCCAGCAGCTTAGGAGGGACAGGGGCTTACGAGCAGTACTTC
V gene: TRBV9; clone size: NA; D gene: TRBD1; J gene: TRBJ1-1; CDR3 protein: CASSGGQGSVMTEAFF; CDR3 DNA: TGTGCCAGCAGCGGGGGACAGGGGAGTGTTATGACTGAAGCTTTCTTT
V gene: TRBV30; clone size: NA; D gene: NA; J gene: TRBJ1-2; CDR3 protein: CAWSRGVDNYGYTF; CDR3 DNA: TGTGCCTGGAGTAGGGGGGTTGATAACTATGGCTACACCTTC
V gene: TRBV29-1; clone size: NA; D gene: NA; J gene: TRBJ2-1; CDR3 protein: CSVDRALPSYNEQFF; CDR3 DNA: TGCAGCGTTGACAGGGCGTTGCCCTCCTACAATGAGCAGTTCTTC
V gene: TRBV13; clone size: NA; D gene: NA; J gene: TRBJ2-5; CDR3 protein: CASSLSYGVRETQYF; CDR3 DNA: TGTGCCAGCAGCTTAAGTTATGGCGTCCGGGAGACCCAGTACTTC
V gene: TRBV27; clone size: NA; D gene: TRBD1; J gene: TRBJ2-7; CDR3 protein: CASSLLTGRSHEQYF; CDR3 DNA: TGTGCCAGCAGTTTACTGACAGGGAGATCCCACGAGCAGTACTTC
V gene: TRBV5-6; clone size: NA; D gene: TRBD2; J gene: TRBJ2-1; CDR3 protein: CASSRTSGSRWQFF; CDR3 DNA: TGTGCCAGCAGCCGGACTAGCGGGAGTCGGTGGCAGTTCTTC